This T cell receptor (beta chain) appears in the sequencing data of a study of cytotoxic CD8 clonotypes in ibrutinib-treated CLL (dated by TCRdb to about 2021). Background on the whole study: The cohort had about a dozen relapsed/refractory and more than 14 treatment-naive patients; under 18 were IGHV unmutated. Responses were partial in around 24 patients and complete in 2; after median about 5.5 years follow-up, some 15 stayed in remission and around 12 progressed. The response samples were drawn at a median of 12 months into treatment, with a range of roughly 6 to 36 months. An average of about 250,000 productive templates and tens of thousands of productive rearrangements was obtained per sample. Of the 86 people in the trial, approximately 24 had longitudinal samples available. Cryopreserved peripheral blood mononuclear cells were collected before treatment, at response, and at either disease progression or sustained remission. Every sample from remission and from progressive disease was obtained while the patients were still on ibrutinib.

For TCR beta library preparation, roughly 2.1 micrograms of genomic DNA was extracted from cryopreserved PBMCs. Longitudinal blood samples from CLL patients on ibrutinib monotherapy were analyzed using high-throughput TCR beta sequencing. The patients were enrolled in a single-center, open-label phase 2 trial of ibrutinib monotherapy. CDR3 length: 13 amino acids, cysteine to phenylalanine. Solely the CDR3 DNA is kept, with 39 bases framed from the first base. Via the germline V gene, CDR1 is MDHEN and CDR2 SYDVKM. A distance of 4 bases separates the germline ends of V and J, which lose 2 bases and 1 base respectively. As for this clone: This clone's antigen is unknown. No base qualities exist here, and no much larger clone lies one base off it.

General study outcomes and caveats: Public clonotypes were rare and either contracted or stayed stable during treatment, and the rise in clonality at ibrutinib response reflected the expansion of private clonotypes. Sampling times were not matched between sustained-remission and progressing patients, and lymph node repertoires were not studied. Baseline clonality exceeded that of age-matched healthy donors and correlated strongly with circulating CD8+ T-cell counts. At ibrutinib response clonality went up, during sustained remission it held steady, and at progression it dropped back toward baseline.

The goal of deep resolution MiSeq sequencing was a depth between 1 in 1 million and 1 in 200,000 T cells, and coverage averaged 10x per clonotype. The immunoSEQ hsTCRB Kit was used to generate the TCR beta libraries. The paper's processing steps were these. ImmunoSEQ Data Assistant and ImmunoSEQ Analyzer were used for data analysis, and V, D and J genes were assigned according to IMGT definitions. Clonality, with values ranging from 0 to 1, was calculated as one minus the normalized Shannon entropy of productive rearrangement frequencies. Public clonotype analysis was restricted to overrepresented clonotypes comprising at least 0.05% of each patient's repertoire. Approximately 14 age-matched healthy donor repertoires from immuneACCESS served as clonality controls. TCRdb retrieved this table from immuneACCESS and kept in-frame rearrangements only. Not all clones are present; in checked studies, unresolved V genes account for under half, and no reason is known for the remainder. The V and J calls and clone size are taken from that table; D and trimming were inferred from the DNA. The sample data list fewer than 400,000 clones, and 60% to 80% of these were observed just once. The ten largest clones add up to roughly 6.8% of the sample.

This specimen consisted of PBMCs, obtained after 36 months of ibrutinib treatment. The receptor chain draws on TRBV28 and TRBJ2-3, with the D segment identity uncertain. The sequence was collected from a human donor with chronic lymphocytic leukemia. The sequenced DNA is TGTGCCAGCAGTTTAGACCGCACAGATACGCAGTATTTT. It codes for CASSLDRTDTQYF.